The 15 T cell receptor beta chains below all came from one sample that was sequenced in a study of T cells after yellow fever vaccination. From the 5' RACE reads, TCRdb called clonotypes with MiXCR, one entry per CDR3 protein. The table includes about 260,000 distinct CDR3 sequences, about an eighth detected once. The material sequenced was CD4+ T cells sorted from PBMCs, taken 45 days after the yellow fever booster vaccination. All receptors derive from a man aged 30-40 years who received the YFV17D yellow fever vaccine.

The chain joins TRBV20-1 to TRBJ2-2, with 7 nucleotides matching TRBD1. The CDR3 length is 15 residues. V dropped 4 bases and J dropped 1; count of bases not matched to a gene: 6. CDR1 DFQATT and CDR2 SNEGSKA come from the germline V gene (reference sequence). Here the CDR3 DNA reads TGCAGTGCTAAGACAGGGCCGCTGAACACCGGGGAGCTGTTTTTT. It is translated as CSAKTGPLNTGELFF.

This clonotype was counted at least ten times. The V call is TRBV6-5, the J call TRBJ1-1; D gene ambiguous. Germline V gene sequence: CDR1 MNHEY, CDR2 SVGAGI. The V end was cut by 0 bases, the J end by 3 bases, with 8 bases between. The CDR3 consists of 14 residues. The CDR3 nucleotides read TGTGCCAGCAGTTACTCGTTTACGGACACTGAAGCTTTCTTT. It encodes CASSYSFTDTEAFF.

The rearrangement uses TRBV9 and TRBJ2-1; D is uncertain. The CDR3 has 13 residues. V lost 0 bases and J lost 6, with 7 bases in between. Germline V gene lookup returns CDR1 SGDLS and CDR2 YYNGEE. Here the CDR3 reads CASSVAEFNEQFF. DNA of the CDR3: TGTGCCAGCAGCGTAGCGGAGTTCAATGAGCAGTTCTTC.

The rearrangement links TRBV7-3 to TRBJ2-7, with D unclear. Germline V gives CDR1 SGHTA, CDR2 FQGTGA. Trimming took off 5 bases at V and 2 bases at J, with 16 bases between the two ends. This CDR3 contains 15 residues. CDR3 loop: CASSEIGTGAYEQYF. CDR3 sequence (DNA): TGTGCCAGCAGCGAGATAGGCACTGGGGCCTACGAGCAGTACTTC.

The chain is built from TRBV5-6 and TRBJ2-5; 9 nucleotides align to TRBD1. J lost 2 bases, V lost 4 bases, and 6 bases had no gene match. Germline V gives CDR1 SGHDT, CDR2 YYEEEE. The CDR3 length is 15 residues. The CDR3 region is CASSIGQGIQETQYF. The CDR3 DNA follows: TGTGCCAGCAGCATTGGACAGGGGATACAAGAGACCCAGTACTTC.

The J gene is TRBJ2-5, the V gene TRBV10-3, with D maybe TRBD1 (6 bases). The CDR3 extends over 12 amino acids. The V gene's germline CDR1 is ENHRY and CDR2 SYGVKD. V lost 8 bases and J 2 bases, leaving 9 bases between the germline ends. CDR3 loop: CAIGQKQETQYF. The CDR3 DNA sequence: TGTGCCATCGGACAGAAACAAGAGACCCAGTACTTC.

The V and J genes are TRBV7-2 and TRBJ2-3; D gene ambiguous. Trimming removed 1 base at V and 6 bases at J, with 11 bases between. The CDR3 has 14 residues. The germline CDR1 and CDR2 sequences are SGHTA and FQGNSA. As DNA, the CDR3 is TGTGCCAGCAGCTTAGGCCGCAACTGGGATACGCAGTATTTT. Translated, it gives CASSLGRNWDTQYF.

This clonotype was seen a few times. The chain uses TRBV28 and TRBJ2-5; 11 nucleotides line up with TRBD2. J lost 2 bases, V lost 10 bases, and 15 bases had no gene match. The germline CDR1 and CDR2 sequences are MDHEN and SYDVKM. The CDR3 has 17 residues. CDR3 residues: CATGTSGRWRPQETQYF. CDR3 nucleotides: TGTGCCACCGGGACTAGCGGACGCTGGCGCCCGCAAGAGACCCAGTACTTC.

V and J are TRBV6-1 and TRBJ2-3; the match to TRBD2 covers 8 bases. The CDR3 runs 19 residues. Germline assignment: CDR1 MNHNS and CDR2 SASEGT. The ends lost 2 bases at V and 5 bases at J; junction bases unmatched: 18. The CDR3: CASSEKVGAGAPRGDTQYF. The DNA of the CDR3 is TGTGCCAGCAGTGAAAAAGTTGGAGCGGGAGCGCCTAGGGGAGATACGCAGTATTTT.

This clonotype turned up a few times. This chain joins TRBV30 and TRBJ2-5, with D possibly called TRBD1 or TRBD2 (6 bases each). Trimming pared 2 bases from V and 4 bases from J, leaving 8 bases between. Per germline, CDR1 GTSNPN and CDR2 SVGIG (reference sequence). The CDR3 sequence is 12 residues long. This CDR3 reads CAWSRGLETQYF. The DNA for the CDR3 is TGTGCCTGGAGTCGGGGGCTAGAGACCCAGTACTTC.

The chain employs TRBV20-1 and TRBJ1-5; no firm D call. CDR3 size: 16 residues. Germline V gene sequence: CDR1 DFQATT, CDR2 SNEGSKA (reference sequence). V lost 0 bases to trimming and J lost 0 bases, with 12 bases between them. The CDR3 sequence is CSARDMAHNSNQPQHF. The CDR3 region has the DNA TGCAGTGCTAGAGATATGGCACATAATAGCAATCAGCCCCAGCATTTT.

This chain uses TRBV20-1 with TRBJ2-2, with unresolved D. The CDR3 loop spans 15 amino acids. V shed 0 bases and J shed 0 bases, with 8 bases lying between them. Germline V gene lookup returns CDR1 DFQATT and CDR2 SNEGSKA (reference sequence). The chain's CDR3 is CSARDSRTNTGELFF. The CDR3 bases are TGCAGTGCTAGAGATTCACGGACGAACACCGGGGAGCTGTTTTTT.

The chain combines TRBV20-1 with TRBJ2-2; D may be TRBD1 or TRBD2 (5 bases each). The V gene lost 4 bases and the J gene lost 0 bases, with 12 bases spanning the gap. The CDR3 extends over 15 amino acids. CDR1 and CDR2 from the germline V gene are DFQATT and SNEGSKA (reference sequence). The CDR3 DNA sequence: TGCAGTGCTAACCGGGACGGAACGAACACCGGGGAGCTGTTTTTT. It codes for CSANRDGTNTGELFF.

This clonotype occurred a few times. The chain joins TRBV6-1 to TRBJ2-2; D is unresolved. The germline V gene has CDR1 MNHNS and CDR2 SASEGT. V was cut by 6 bases and J by 4 bases, with 12 bases left in between. CDR3 length: 14 amino acids. Here the CDR3 DNA reads TGTGCCAGCAGCCCCCGGGCCTCCACCGGGGAGCTGTTTTTT. This sequence encodes CASSPRASTGELFF.

This chain connects TRBV18 to TRBJ1-1, with D possibly being TRBD1 (5 bases). The CDR3 is made up of 13 amino acids. Germline values: CDR1 KGHSH, CDR2 LQKENI. Trimming shortened V by 6 bases and J by 1 base, and 9 bases separated the two germline ends. Written as DNA, the CDR3 is TGTGCCAGCTCCGACGGACAGAACACTGAAGCTTTCTTT. It is translated as CASSDGQNTEAFF.